This is a list of T cell receptor beta chains from one sample in a study of T cells in Graves' hyperthyroidism and ophthalmopathy. MiXCR was run by TCRdb on the multiplex PCR reads, yielding one entry per CDR3 protein. The sample consists of more than 550,000 distinct CDR3 sequences, roughly a sixth of them appearing once. Specimen: blood. The receptor set was obtained from a woman in her forties or fifties with Graves' hyperthyroidism that later progressed to Graves' ophthalmopathy. Both conserved end residues are part of each CDR3. Fields, in order: J gene, V gene, clone size, CDR3 length, D gene, CDR3 DNA, CDR3 protein. A D gene is named only where the DNA matches it firmly. Size values are once, few and many counts, or a class for expanded clones, and some rows have none.

>TRBJ1-1|TRBV5-1|many|16|-
TGCGCCAGCAGCTTGTCCGGGACCCCCGAAGGGACTGAAGCTTTCTTT
CASSLSGTPEGTEAFF
>TRBJ1-6|TRBV5-1|-|16|-
TGCGCCAGCAGCTTGTCGACCGGAGAAACCAATTCACCCCTCCACTTT
CASSLSTGETNSPLHF
>TRBJ2-1|TRBV30|-|13|TRBD1
TGTGCCTCCGACGAAACAGGGGATGGTGAGCAGTTCTTC
CASDETGDGEQFF
>TRBJ1-2|TRBV3-1|-|15|-
TGTGCCAGCAGCCCCCGGGGGGGTGGACGGTATGGCTACACCTTC
CASSPRGGGRYGYTF
>TRBJ2-5|TRBV2|-|13|-
TGTGCCAGCAGTGAACTCGTGAAGGAGACCCAGTACTTC
CASSELVKETQYF
>TRBJ2-1|TRBV20-1|few|17|TRBD2
TGCAGTGCCCTACTGGGACTAGCGGGGGCCCTAAGGAATGAGCAGTTCTTC
CSALLGLAGALRNEQFF
>TRBJ2-5|TRBV20-1|many|17|TRBD2
TGCAGTGCTACTATGGGACTAGCGGGGGCAGACCAAGAGACCCAGTACTTC
CSATMGLAGADQETQYF
>TRBJ2-2|TRBV12-3/TRBV12-4|few|13|-
TGTGCCACCGAACCCGGGAACACCGGGGAGCTGTTTTTT
CATEPGNTGELFF
>TRBJ2-5|TRBV4-1|few|15|TRBD1
TGCGCCAGCAGCCAAGTAGGGACAGTGAGGGAGACCCAGTACTTC
CASSQVGTVRETQYF
>TRBJ2-5|TRBV20-1|-|14|TRBD2
TGCAGTGCCAGGACTAGCGACAAACAAGAGACCCAGTACTTC
CSARTSDKQETQYF
>TRBJ1-2|TRBV25-1|once|16|-
TGTGCCAGCAGTGATCACAATTATGGGGCATACTATGGCTACACCTTC
CASSDHNYGAYYGYTF
>TRBJ1-1|TRBV10-3|many|14|-
TGTGCCATCACTGGGAGCCCGTCGAACACTGAAGCTTTCTTT
CAITGSPSNTEAFF
>TRBJ1-1|TRBV27|many|15|-
TGTGCCAGCATCGCCGCAGTGGGTTTGAACACTGAAGCTTTCTTT
CASIAAVGLNTEAFF
>TRBJ1-3|TRBV27|many|20|TRBD1
TGTGCCAGCAGTCTACGCCCACCTACAGGGGCTCATAACTCTGGAAACACCATATATTTT
CASSLRPPTGAHNSGNTIYF